This T cell receptor beta chain was profiled in a study of cytomegalovirus exposure and HLA in healthy donors. Overall study results and limits: Testing in vitro showed a few CMV-associated chains specific for CMV antigens. It was approximately 160 TCR beta chains that were listed as cytomegalovirus-associated. The classifier was said to identify cytomegalovirus status with high specificity and sensitivity.

With regard to this clone: Its matching antigen is unknown.

Libraries were prepared by immunoSEQ multiplex PCR; TCRdb keeps only in-frame clonotypes and omits some of them. The table includes about 86,000 clones, around 92% detected once. Material for sequencing was PBMCs. This TCR came from a young man in good health and CMV-seronegative.

The CDR3 DNA sequence: TGCGCCAGCAGCCCGACTAGCGGGAGAGCAGATACGCAGTATTTT. Translation: CASSPTSGRADTQYF. The rearrangement uses TRBV5-1 and TRBJ2-3; TRBD2 matches 12 bases. The V segment lost 4 bases and the J segment 4 bases; nucleotides outside the gene matches: 4. CDR3 length: 15 amino acids. CDR1 SGHRS and CDR2 YFSETQ come from the germline V gene.